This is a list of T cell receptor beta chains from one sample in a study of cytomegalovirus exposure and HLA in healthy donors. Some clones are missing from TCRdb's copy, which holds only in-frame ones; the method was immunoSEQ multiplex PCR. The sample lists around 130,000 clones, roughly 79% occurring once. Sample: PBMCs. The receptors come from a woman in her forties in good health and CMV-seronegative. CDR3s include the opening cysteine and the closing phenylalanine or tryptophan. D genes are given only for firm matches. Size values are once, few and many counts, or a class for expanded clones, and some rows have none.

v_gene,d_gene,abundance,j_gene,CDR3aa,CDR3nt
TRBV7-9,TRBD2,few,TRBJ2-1,CASSSPGLVSVNEQFF,TGTGCCAGCAGCTCCCCGGGACTAGTCTCAGTAAATGAGCAGTTCTTC
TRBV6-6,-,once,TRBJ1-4,CASSRFRGLTEKLFF,TGTGCCAGCAGCCGATTCAGGGGTTTGACTGAAAAACTGTTTTTT
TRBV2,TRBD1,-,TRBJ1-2,CASTRQGANYGYTF,TGTGCCAGCACACGACAGGGGGCTAACTATGGCTACACCTTC
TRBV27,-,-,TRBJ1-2,CASRIGAGYGYTF,TGTGCCAGCAGGATAGGGGCGGGATATGGCTACACCTTC
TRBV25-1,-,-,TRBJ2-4,CARRNGGRDKNSQYF,TGTGCCAGAAGAAACGGGGGGCGCGACAAAAACAGTCAGTACTTC
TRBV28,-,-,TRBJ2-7,CASSLTAGGYEQYF,TGTGCCAGCAGTTTAACAGCCGGAGGCTACGAGCAGTACTTC
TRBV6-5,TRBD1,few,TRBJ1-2,CASSYLGTGEGYTF,TGTGCCAGCAGTTACCTCGGGACAGGGGAAGGCTACACCTTC
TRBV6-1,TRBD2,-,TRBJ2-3,CASSETKAGGGNTDTQYF,TGTGCCAGCAGTGAAACAAAAGCGGGAGGAGGAAACACAGATACGCAGTATTTT
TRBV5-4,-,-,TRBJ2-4,CASSLVSTDSQYF,TGTGCCAGCAGCTTGGTCTCGACGGACAGTCAGTACTTC
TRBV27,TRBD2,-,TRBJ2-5,CASSLLATGQETQYF,TGTGCCAGCAGTCTACTAGCGACGGGACAAGAGACCCAGTACTTC
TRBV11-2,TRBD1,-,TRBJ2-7,CASSLVEGGLSEQYF,TGTGCCAGCAGCTTAGTGGAAGGGGGCTTAAGCGAGCAGTACTTC
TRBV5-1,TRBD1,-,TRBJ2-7,CASSFADRGYEQYF,TGCGCCAGCAGCTTCGCGGACAGGGGGTACGAGCAGTACTTC
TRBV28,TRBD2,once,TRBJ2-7,CASSPHWASGDEQYF,TGTGCCAGCAGCCCCCATTGGGCCAGCGGGGACGAGCAGTACTTC
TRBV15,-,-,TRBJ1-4,CATSRDPRRLTNEKPFF,TGTGCCACCAGCAGAGACCCACGTCGGCTAACTAATGAAAAACCGTTTTTT
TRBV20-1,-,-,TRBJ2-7,CSARDRGWQYF,TGCAGTGCTAGAGATAGGGGGTGGCAGTACTTC
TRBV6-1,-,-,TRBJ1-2,CASSEGQLLYYGYTF,TGTGCCAGCAGTGAAGGACAGCTTCTATACTATGGCTACACCTTC
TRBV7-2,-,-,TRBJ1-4,CASSYQGTTNEKLFF,TGTGCCAGCAGCTACCAGGGGACGACTAATGAAAAACTGTTTTTT
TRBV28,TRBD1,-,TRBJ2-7,CASSLTGAYEQYF,TGTGCCAGCTCTCTAACAGGGGCTTACGAGCAGTACTTC
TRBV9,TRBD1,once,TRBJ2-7,CASSAGGYEQYF,TGTGCCAGCAGCGCAGGGGGCTACGAGCAGTACTTC
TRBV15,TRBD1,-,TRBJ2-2,CATSRERTGIGELFF,TGTGCCACCAGCAGAGAAAGGACAGGGATCGGGGAGCTGTTTTTT
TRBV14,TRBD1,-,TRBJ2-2,CASRETGVDTGELFF,TGTGCCAGCAGGGAGACAGGGGTCGACACCGGGGAGCTGTTTTTT
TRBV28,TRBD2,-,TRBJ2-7,CASSSSAGERYEQYF,TGTGCCAGCAGTTCCTCAGCGGGAGAGAGGTACGAGCAGTACTTC
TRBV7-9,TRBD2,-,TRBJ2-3,CASSFGTSGNPRTDTQYF,TGTGCCAGCAGCTTTGGAACTAGCGGGAACCCTCGCACAGATACGCAGTATTTT
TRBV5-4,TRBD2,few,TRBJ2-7,CASSPTSGRAYEQYF,TGTGCCAGCAGCCCGACTAGCGGGAGGGCCTACGAGCAGTACTTC
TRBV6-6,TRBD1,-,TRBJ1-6,CASGAGTGHNSPLHF,TGTGCCAGCGGAGCGGGGACAGGGCACAATTCACCCCTCCACTTT
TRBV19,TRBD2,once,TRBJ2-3,CASSTLAVGDTQYF,TGTGCCAGTAGTACCCTAGCGGTCGGAGATACGCAGTATTTT